These T cell receptor beta chains were read from a single sample in a study of cytomegalovirus exposure and HLA in healthy donors. TCRdb keeps only in-frame clones here, not all; method: immunoSEQ multiplex PCR. The sample consists of roughly 130,000 clones, 80% of them appearing once. The sequenced sample was PBMCs. The receptors shown here come from a man aged 40-55 years in good health and CMV-seronegative. The CDR3 runs from the conserved cysteine through the conserved F or W. Each record gives: J gene, V gene, D gene, clone size, CDR3 DNA, CDR3 protein. A D gene is named only where the DNA matches it firmly. Rows may omit the clone size; those that give it use once, few, many or a size class.

TRBJ1-3 TRBV2 TRBD1 - TGTGCCAGCGAACAGGGGACCTCTGGAAACACCATATATTTT CASEQGTSGNTIYF
TRBJ1-1 TRBV2 - once TGTGCCAGCAAAGCAGGGTCGATTGGGTCTGAAGCTTTCTTT CASKAGSIGSEAFF
TRBJ1-2 TRBV18 - - TGTGCCAGCTCCCTGGACAGTACAGCTTCTTATGGCTACACCTTC CASSLDSTASYGYTF
TRBJ2-3 TRBV21-1 - few TGTGCCAGCAGCAAAGTCCCGAGCACAGATACGCAGTATTTT CASSKVPSTDTQYF
TRBJ2-1 TRBV5-1 - - TGCGCCAGCAGTGGAGACCCGGATCTCAATGAGCAGTTCTTC CASSGDPDLNEQFF
TRBJ1-5 TRBV19 TRBD1 - TGTGCCAGTAGTATAGCCCAGGGGGAACTTCAGCCCCAGCATTTT CASSIAQGELQPQHF
TRBJ1-1 TRBV6-5 - - TGTGCCAGCAGTTACTCGGGGAGGGACACTGAAGCTTTCTTT CASSYSGRDTEAFF
TRBJ1-2 TRBV7-6 - - TGTGCCAGCAGCCCCGAGGGGGAGGGAGACTATGGCTACACCTTC CASSPEGEGDYGYTF
TRBJ1-4 TRBV27 - once TGTGCCAGCAGTTTAGACCAACAGGCTAATGAAAAACTGTTTTTT CASSLDQQANEKLFF
TRBJ2-5 TRBV30 - - TGTGCCTGGGGAGGGGAAGAGACCCAGTACTTC CAWGGEETQYF
TRBJ2-1 TRBV4-1 TRBD2 - TGCGCCAGCAGCCAGCCTACTAGCGGGGGTTTATCCGAGCAGTTCTTC CASSQPTSGGLSEQFF
TRBJ1-1 TRBV7-8 - - TGTGCCAGCAGCCGAGACAGGATAGGGCAGGGTCTTGAAGCTTTCTTT CASSRDRIGQGLEAFF
TRBJ2-7 TRBV21-1 - - TGTGCCAGGGACAGGGAAGATCACGAGCAGTACTTC CARDREDHEQYF
TRBJ2-7 TRBV27 - - TGTGCCAGCAGTCCTCCCGGACTTCCCTACGAGCAGTACTTC CASSPPGLPYEQYF
TRBJ2-1 TRBV6-5 - few TGTGCCAGCAGTTACTCGACGAGGGGGGGAGGCTTGGAGCAGTTCTTC CASSYSTRGGGLEQFF
TRBJ2-7 TRBV27 TRBD2 few TGTGCCAGCAGTTGGGGACTAGCGGGAGGCTACGAGCAGTACTTC CASSWGLAGGYEQYF
TRBJ2-3 TRBV5-1 - - TGCGCCAGCAGCCCTACAGGGGATACGCAGTATTTT CASSPTGDTQYF
TRBJ2-3 TRBV18 TRBD2 - TGTGCCAGCTCACTCATAGCGGGTAGCACAGATACGCAGTATTTT CASSLIAGSTDTQYF
TRBJ1-5 TRBV7-8 TRBD1 once TGTGCCAGCAGTGCTAGGCAGGACAGGGCCCAAGGGGGCAATCAGCCCCAGCATTTT CASSARQDRAQGGNQPQHF
TRBJ1-1 TRBV7-2 - - TGTGCCAGCAGCTTAGGTTGGGGGGGAGGCACTGAAGCTTTCTTT CASSLGWGGGTEAFF
TRBJ1-5 TRBV7-9 TRBD1 - TGTGCCAGCAGCTTTGGAGGGGGCGCGAGTCAGCCCCAGCATTTT CASSFGGGASQPQHF
TRBJ2-3 TRBV6-5 - - TGTGCCAGCTCGGCGGGACTTAGCACAGATACGCAGTATTTT CASSAGLSTDTQYF
TRBJ2-1 TRBV29-1 - - TGCAGCGCAATCGCTCGGGGGAAAGGGCAGTTCTTC CSAIARGKGQFF
TRBJ2-3 TRBV29-1 TRBD2 - TGCAGCGTTGATCCTAGCGGGACAGATACGCAGTATTTT CSVDPSGTDTQYF
TRBJ2-3 TRBV5-1 TRBD1 few TGCGCCAGCAGCCCGTGGACAGGGGGCACAGATACGCAGTATTTT CASSPWTGGTDTQYF
TRBJ1-4 TRBV11-2 - - TGTGCCAGCAGCTTAGACGGGGCAACTAATGAAAAACTGTTTTTT CASSLDGATNEKLFF
TRBJ1-5 TRBV5-6 - once TGTGCCAGCAGCTCGGGCGGGGGTCAGCCCCAGCATTTT CASSSGGGQPQHF
TRBJ2-5 TRBV7-2 TRBD2 - TGTGCCAGCAGCGTTTATGCGGGGGGGTTGGGGGAGACCCAGTACTTC CASSVYAGGLGETQYF
TRBJ2-7 TRBV28 - once TGTGCCAGCAGTTTAATAGCGGTTCGCCACGAGCAGTACTTC CASSLIAVRHEQYF
TRBJ2-3 TRBV7-9 - once TGTGCCAGCAGCTTAGGTAGAGGCCCGGCGGATACGCAGTATTTT CASSLGRGPADTQYF
TRBJ1-2 TRBV5-4 TRBD1 - TGTGCCAGCAGCCCAGGGACAGTTGACTATGGCTACACCTTC CASSPGTVDYGYTF
TRBJ2-5 TRBV29-1 TRBD2 - TGCAGCGCCGTAGCGGGAGTCTGGGGAGAGACCCAGTACTTC CSAVAGVWGETQYF
TRBJ2-5 TRBV7-8 - few TGTGCCAGCAGCCTCGGGTTTGTTGTCTTGCAGGAGACCCAGTACTTC CASSLGFVVLQETQYF
TRBJ1-2 TRBV7-8 TRBD1 - TGTGCCAGCAGCCCAACCGGGACAGGGGGATTTGGCTACACCTTC CASSPTGTGGFGYTF
TRBJ2-1 TRBV29-1 - - TGCAGCGTTGAGGGGCTAGTTAATGAGCAGTTCTTC CSVEGLVNEQFF
TRBJ2-5 TRBV4-2 TRBD2 - TGTGCCAGCAGCCAGGGACTAGAAGAGACCCAGTACTTC CASSQGLEETQYF
TRBJ1-1 TRBV9 - - TGTGCCAGCAGCGTCAGGGAAGGTGATCGAGCTTTCTTT CASSVREGDRAFF
TRBJ2-5 TRBV5-1 - once TGCGCCAGCAGCTTCGGGGACATCCCGGTAGAGACCCAGTACTTC CASSFGDIPVETQYF
TRBJ2-7 TRBV6-6 - - TGTGCCAGCAGTTACTCGAACGCCGCTAGCTCCTACGAGCAGTACTTC CASSYSNAASSYEQYF
TRBJ2-1 TRBV30 TRBD2 - TGTGCCTGGAGTGTAGGGCTAGCGGTCTTTACAAAGCAGTTCTTC CAWSVGLAVFTKQFF
TRBJ2-6 TRBV11-2 - few TGTGCCAGCAGCTTTCCAGGGTCTGGGGCCAACGTCCTGACTTTC CASSFPGSGANVLTF
TRBJ2-1 TRBV28 - once TGTGCCAGCAGTTTCCGGGGAACCTACAATGAGCAGTTCTTC CASSFRGTYNEQFF
TRBJ1-4 TRBV6-1 - - TGTGCCACCGAGAATGAAAAACTGTTTTTT CATENEKLFF
TRBJ1-1 TRBV5-1 TRBD1 - TGCGCCAGCAGCCCCCTGACAGGGATGAACACTGAAGCTTTCTTT CASSPLTGMNTEAFF
TRBJ2-1 TRBV30 TRBD2 - TGTGCCTGGGCCTTAGCGGGAGGTCGGGGTGAGCAGTTCTTC CAWALAGGRGEQFF
TRBJ1-2 TRBV27 TRBD1 - TGTGCCAGCAGTCCGAGACAGGGGGGCTATGGCTACACCTTC CASSPRQGGYGYTF
TRBJ1-2 TRBV29-1 - - TGCAGCGTTGAAGCCGCCGGGGGAAGGGGCTACACCTTC CSVEAAGGRGYTF
TRBJ2-1 TRBV19 TRBD1 - TGTGCCAGTAGTATGGCAGGGGGAAGCTCCTACAATGAGCAGTTCTTC CASSMAGGSSYNEQFF
TRBJ2-7 TRBV2 TRBD2 - TGTGCCAGCACCCTCTCGACTAGCGGGGAGCCAAACGAGCAGTACTTC CASTLSTSGEPNEQYF
TRBJ1-2 TRBV9 - once TGTGCCAGCAGCGTAGGCGGGGGTGCTAACTATGGCTACACCTTC CASSVGGGANYGYTF
TRBJ2-1 TRBV6-1 TRBD2 - TGTGCCAGCAGTGAAGTCGGGCTAGCGGGGGGACGATACAATGAGCAGTTCTTC CASSEVGLAGGRYNEQFF
TRBJ2-2 TRBV6-6 - - TGTGCCAGCAGGGAGGGGTACACCGGGGAGCTGTTTTTT CASREGYTGELFF
TRBJ2-2 TRBV19 - - TGTGCCAGTAGTCCAGACAGCATACCACGTAACACCGGGGAGCTGTTTTTT CASSPDSIPRNTGELFF